The clone carrying this T cell receptor beta chain turned up a few times. The antigen remains unidentified. TCRdb re-called the reads with MiXCR, one entry per CDR3 protein. The sample records fewer than 550,000 distinct CDR3 sequences, about 11% being singletons. The data originate from a study of T cell repertoires in cytomegalovirus infection. Study-wide points: Individuals carrying CMV plus the relevant HLA were identified by cumulative frequency of public TCR beta families.

The receptor comes from a human donor in good health (CMV status not recorded). Some clones in this sample may be carry-over from other donors' samples. Specimen: PBMCs.

CDR3: CSAGTGGDSPLHF. CDR3 in DNA: TGCAGTGCCGGTACGGGTGGTGATTCACCCCTCCACTTT. The rearrangement links TRBV20-1 to TRBJ1-6; D not resolved. Between the trimmed V and J ends, which lost 6 bases and 8 bases, there was a span of 14 bases. Germline-derived CDR1 and CDR2 are DFQATT and SNEGSKA (reference sequence). The CDR3 is made up of 13 amino acids.